Below, 4 T cell receptor beta chains from the same sample are listed, as sequenced in a study of tumor-infiltrating lymphocytes in glioblastoma multiforme. TCRB libraries came from RNA via three nested multiplex PCR rounds. TCRdb fed the multiplex PCR reads into MiXCR, producing one record per CDR3 protein. The repertoire holds fewer than 25,000 distinct CDR3 sequences, around 72% seen once, with 18% in the top ten. The specimen was peripheral blood. These receptors all come from a male donor with glioblastoma.

About this clonotype itself: Since a much larger clone is just one base distant, this may be a read error. This chain uses TRBV20-1 with TRBJ2-1, with 12 bases fitting TRBD2. Germline loops: CDR1 DFQATT, CDR2 SNEGSKA (reference sequence). The CDR3 runs 15 residues. The CDR3 reads CNARRTSGTLAEQFF. CDR3 coding DNA: TGCAATGCTAGAAGGACTAGCGGGACTTTAGCTGAGCAGTTCTTC.

In regard to this clonotype: Being one base from a much bigger clone, this may be a read error. CDR3 protein: CASSLGLGLDEQCF. For the CDR3, the DNA is TGCGCCAGCAGCTTGGGCCTAGGACTCGACGAGCAGTGCTTC. The chain joins TRBV5-1 to TRBJ2-7, with D possibly TRBD2 on 5 matching bases. Germline V gene data show CDR1 as SGHRS and CDR2 as YFSETQ. The CDR3 consists of 14 residues.

Comments on this clonotype: As the CDR3 is not closed by the conserved phenylalanine or tryptophan, this likely results from a read error. The J gene is TRBJ1-1, the V gene TRBV11-1; D might be TRBD1 (5 bases). The germline V gene encodes CDR1 SGHAT and CDR2 FQDESV (reference sequence). The CDR3 totals 15 residues. This chain's CDR3 is CAGSSNPGRTLRAFS. The DNA for the CDR3 is TGTGCCGGCAGCTCAAACCCGGGACGGACCCTAAGGGCTTTCTCT.

Note on this clonotype: Germline and junction disagree at one end, which may indicate a read error. V is TRBV12-3 or TRBV12-4 and J is TRBJ2-2; a possible D gene is TRBD2 (5 bases). The CDR3 has 16 amino acids. The chain's CDR3 is CASVASRPANTGELFF. For the CDR3, the DNA is TGCGCCAGCGTTGCTAGCAGACCTGCGAACACCGGGGAGCTGTTTTTT.